Shown below are 4 T cell receptor beta chains from a single sample sequenced in a study of blood T cell repertoires in COVID-19. This table comes from immunoSEQ multiplex PCR, and its TCRdb copy is limited to in-frame clones, with some not included. This table has 300,000 to 400,000 clones, roughly 87% appearing once. Source material: peripheral blood. These receptors all stem from a man aged 30 to 39 with COVID-19, enrolled during active disease.

This chain uses TRBV19 with TRBJ2-1; D unresolved. The V gene lost 7 bases and the J gene lost 5 bases, with 15 bases spanning the gap. This CDR3 contains 14 residues. CDR1 and CDR2 from the germline V gene are LNHDA and SQIVND (reference sequence). The CDR3 spells CASKKRMADNEQFF. DNA for the CDR3: TGTGCCAGTAAAAAGAGGATGGCGGACAATGAGCAGTTCTTC.

This clone was detected only a few times. The genes are TRBV19 and TRBJ2-6, with TRBD1 matching over 9 bases. V dropped 5 bases and J dropped 0; count of bases not matched to a gene: 17. CDR1 and CDR2 (germline): LNHDA, SQIVND (reference sequence). There are 21 residues in the CDR3. DNA of the CDR3: TGTGCCAGTAGTCCGGAACTTAGACGGGACAGGGACTTCTCTGGGGCCAACGTCCTGACTTTC. It translates to CASSPELRRDRDFSGANVLTF.

V and J are TRBV27 and TRBJ2-1; the D is unclear. Germline CDR1 is MNHEY and CDR2 is SMNVEV (reference sequence). The V end was cut by 8 bases, the J end by 4 bases, with 6 bases between. The CDR3 is 11 amino acids. The CDR3 protein is CASAGYNEQFF. The CDR3, as DNA: TGTGCCAGCGCCGGGTACAATGAGCAGTTCTTC.

The gene calls are TRBV4-3 and TRBJ2-1, with D maybe TRBD2 (6 bases). Germline V gene lookup returns CDR1 LGHNA and CDR2 YSLEER. CDR3 length: 17 residues. The V end was cut by 0 bases, the J end by 0 bases, with 12 bases between. As DNA, the CDR3 is TGCGCCAGCAGCCAAGATTACGCGGGGAGCTCCTACAATGAGCAGTTCTTC. This translates into CASSQDYAGSSYNEQFF.